These 25 T cell receptor beta chains share one sample of origin, sequenced in a study of identical twins. TCRdb processed the 5' RACE reads anew with MiXCR; each CDR3 protein has one entry. The table lists 430,000 or so distinct CDR3 sequences, 20% to 25% of them singletons. The same data also went into a second study, on T cells expressing NK-cell markers.

The sequenced sample consisted of CD4+ T cells sorted from blood. The source of these receptors is a woman younger than 35 in good health.

This clonotype was observed a handful of times. The genes are TRBV6-1 and TRBJ2-2; 7 nucleotides agree with TRBD2. The J segment lost 5 bases and the V segment lost 2 bases, leaving 2 bases of the junction unmatched. CDR3 length equals 14 residues. CDR1 and CDR2 (germline): MNHNS, SASEGT. The CDR3 DNA sequence: TGTGCCAGCAGTGAAATGGGGGGGACCGGGGAGCTGTTTTTT. It specifies CASSEMGGTGELFF.

This clonotype was detected a few times. This sequence joins TRBV5-1 and TRBJ2-3; 12 nucleotides align to TRBD2. Germline V gives CDR1 SGHRS, CDR2 YFSETQ. V trimming: 2 bases; J trimming: 0 bases; junction bases outside the gene matches: 7. This CDR3 spans 18 amino acids. The CDR3 reads CASSFQLAGGLSTDTQYF. In nucleotides, the CDR3 is TGCGCCAGCAGCTTCCAACTAGCGGGGGGACTTAGCACAGATACGCAGTATTTT.

The table lists this clonotype with a few counts. The DNA for the CDR3 is TGTGCCAGCAGCTTGGGACAGGGGACAGGCGGGGAGCTGTTTTTT. Translated, it gives CASSLGQGTGGELFF. The chain uses TRBV5-6 and TRBJ2-2; 8 bases agree with TRBD1. Germline V gene lookup returns CDR1 SGHDT and CDR2 YYEEEE. The CDR3 runs to 15 residues. Germline trimming cut 0 bases from V and 7 bases from J; bases unmatched to any gene: 5.

The rearrangement joins TRBV20-1 to TRBJ2-7; 13 positions agree with TRBD2. V lost 6 bases to trimming and J lost 4 bases; unmatched junction nucleotides: 9. The germline gives CDR1 DFQATT, CDR2 SNEGSKA (reference sequence). The CDR3 covers 15 residues. The CDR3 loop is CSATRPGLAGYEQYF. DNA of the CDR3: TGCAGTGCAACCCGACCGGGACTAGCGGGATACGAGCAGTACTTC.

V and J are TRBV18 and TRBJ1-1; D might be TRBD1 (5 bases). The V and J ends lost 7 bases and 4 bases respectively, with 19 bases between them. Per the germline V gene, CDR1 is KGHSH and CDR2 is LQKENI. The CDR3 is 15 amino acids. CDR3 in DNA: TGTGCCAGCTTGAAACCAAAAGGGGCTGGCACTGAAGCTTTCTTT. This gives the protein CASLKPKGAGTEAFF.

The CDR3: CASSLHGSTYGYTF. The DNA of the CDR3 is TGTGCCAGCAGTTTACACGGATCGACCTATGGCTACACCTTC. This chain joins TRBV12-3 or TRBV12-4 and TRBJ1-2; D unresolved. Trimming left V 2 bases short and J 4 bases short, with 11 bases between. This CDR3 region has 14 residues.

This clonotype has just a few counts. The J gene is TRBJ1-5, the V gene TRBV3-1; possible D gene TRBD1, 5 bases. The CDR3 runs 13 residues. The V end lost 2 bases, the J end lost 5 bases, and 7 bases lay between the germline ends. Germline V gene sequence: CDR1 LGHDT, CDR2 YNNKEL (reference sequence). The CDR3, as DNA: TGTGCCAGCAGCCAAAGGGGTTATCAGCCCCAGCATTTT. Translation: CASSQRGYQPQHF.

The V and J genes are TRBV6-1 and TRBJ2-7, with D uncertain. The CDR3 totals 14 residues. CDR1 MNHNS and CDR2 SASEGT come from the germline V gene. Trimming shortened V by 6 bases and J by 7 bases, and 19 bases separated the two germline ends. Here the CDR3 reads CASSLDPEVREQYF. CDR3 nucleotide sequence: TGTGCCAGCAGCTTGGACCCAGAAGTTAGAGAGCAGTACTTC.

This clonotype was counted only a few times. V gene TRBV5-1 combines with J gene TRBJ1-1; possible D gene TRBD1, 5 bases. CDR1 is SGHRS, CDR2 YFSETQ, per germline. V lost 0 bases and J 9 bases, leaving 18 bases between the germline ends. This CDR3 has 15 residues. The CDR3: CASSLAVAGKIKAFF. Written as DNA, the CDR3 is TGCGCCAGCAGCTTGGCCGTTGCAGGGAAGATAAAAGCTTTCTTT.

This clonotype was observed a handful of times. V gene TRBV12-3 or TRBV12-4 combines with J gene TRBJ2-7; D is undetermined. V was clipped by 6 bases and J by 7 bases, with 22 bases between them. The CDR3 is 15 amino acids. The CDR3 loop is CASSSLGGGTAEQYF. For the CDR3, the DNA is TGTGCCAGCAGCAGTTTAGGCGGCGGAACCGCGGAGCAGTACTTC.

This clonotype was seen only a few times. The chain is built from TRBV20-1 and TRBJ2-7; D gene uncertain. Germline CDR1 is DFQATT and CDR2 is SNEGSKA (reference sequence). V was clipped by 6 bases and J by 3 bases, with 18 bases between them. This CDR3 is 14 amino acids long. The CDR3 spells CSATNRVLGYEQYF. The CDR3, as DNA: TGCAGTGCAACGAACCGGGTGTTGGGCTACGAGCAGTACTTC.

This clonotype was observed a handful of times. The chain uses TRBV20-1 and TRBJ2-5, with TRBD2 matching 11 bases. The CDR3 totals 13 residues. V gave up 6 bases and J gave up 12 bases; unmatched junction bases: 12. The V gene's germline CDR1 is DFQATT and CDR2 SNEGSKA (reference sequence). The CDR3: CSAHLAGGGPKYF. In DNA form, the CDR3 reads TGCAGTGCACACCTAGCGGGGGGCGGCCCAAAGTACTTC.

CDR3 region: CASSVATTSGETQYF. The CDR3, as DNA: TGTGCCAGCAGTGTGGCCACGACTAGCGGAGAGACCCAGTACTTC. This sequence joins TRBV6-1 and TRBJ2-5, with 9 bases identical to TRBD2. The CDR3 is 15 residues long. CDR1 is MNHNS, CDR2 SASEGT, per germline. Trimming cost V 4 bases and J 4 bases; bases outside gene matches: 7.

J is TRBJ2-5 and V is TRBV10-3; D is unresolved. The CDR3 has 11 amino acids. Trimming stripped 3 bases from V and 5 bases from J, with 4 bases between. Germline CDR1 reads ENHRY; CDR2 reads SYGVKD. The DNA for the CDR3 is TGTGCCATCAGTGACCCTGAGACCCAGTACTTC. Protein product: CAISDPETQYF.

The V gene is TRBV7-2, the J gene TRBJ2-3; 7 bases are shared with TRBD1. Unmatched junction bases numbered 4, after V lost 2 bases and J lost 2 bases. The germline V gene encodes CDR1 SGHTA and CDR2 FQGNSA. The CDR3 consists of 15 residues. The CDR3 bases are TGTGCCAGCAGCTTATCGGGACAGCACACAGATACGCAGTATTTT. Amino acid sequence: CASSLSGQHTDTQYF.

The chain carries TRBV20-1 and TRBJ2-1; the match to TRBD1 covers 7 bases. Germline CDR1 and CDR2: DFQATT and SNEGSKA (reference sequence). The CDR3 is made up of 15 amino acids. Germline trimming cut 3 bases from V and 5 bases from J; bases unmatched to any gene: 10. In nucleotides, the CDR3 is TGCAGTGCTAGGGGGCGACAGGGACATCACAATGAGCAGTTCTTC. Its protein product is CSARGRQGHHNEQFF.

This clonotype was seen repeatedly, ten times or more. This chain links TRBV12-3 or TRBV12-4 with TRBJ1-5; no clear D. The CDR3 has 12 amino acids. V gave up 3 bases and J gave up 6 bases, with 6 bases separating them. The CDR3 nucleotides are TGTGCCAGCAGTTTTTCCAGTCAGCCCCAGCATTTT. Amino acid sequence: CASSFSSQPQHF.

The V call is TRBV20-1, the J call TRBJ2-3; TRBD2 agrees at 9 bases. This CDR3 is 14 amino acids long. Germline lookup yields CDR1 DFQATT and CDR2 SNEGSKA (reference sequence). The V segment lost 1 base and the J segment 3 bases; nucleotides outside the gene matches: 2. The CDR3 DNA is TGCAGTGCTAGAGCTAGCGGGATGACAGATACGCAGTATTTT. Encoded protein: CSARASGMTDTQYF.

With regard to this clonotype: The junction and the germline gene differ at one end; a read error may be behind it. This chain connects TRBV29-1 to TRBJ2-7; 9 nucleotides line up with TRBD1. The CDR3 runs to 14 residues. Germline lookup yields CDR1 SQVTM and CDR2 ANQGSEA. Here the CDR3 DNA reads TGCAGCGTTGACAGGGGACAGGGATCCTACGAGCGGTACTTC. Translating it yields CSVDRGQGSYERYF.

This clonotype was counted only a few times. The chain combines TRBV12-3 or TRBV12-4 with TRBJ1-1; D gene unclear. The CDR3 covers 13 residues. V was clipped by 3 bases and J by 2 bases, with 7 bases between them. CDR3 nucleotide sequence: TGTGCCAGCAGTTTGAATTTTAACACTGAAGCTTTCTTT. Translation: CASSLNFNTEAFF.

The genes are TRBV5-1 and TRBJ2-1, with 7 bases fitting TRBD2. Germline assignment: CDR1 SGHRS and CDR2 YFSETQ. The CDR3 extends over 15 amino acids. V was clipped by 6 bases and J by 0 bases; unmatched bases: 6. For the CDR3, the DNA is TGCGCCAGCAACATAGCGGGTAGCTCCTACAATGAGCAGTTCTTC. Residues: CASNIAGSSYNEQFF.

V gene TRBV12-3 or TRBV12-4 combines with J gene TRBJ2-3; D is uncertain. The CDR3 totals 12 residues. V lost 6 bases and J 4 bases, leaving 8 bases between the germline ends. The CDR3 sequence: CASRSGADTQYF. CDR3 in DNA: TGTGCCAGCAGGAGTGGCGCAGATACGCAGTATTTT.

V gene TRBV6-2 or TRBV6-3 combines with J gene TRBJ2-1; D remains unclear. Trimming removed 3 bases from V and 2 bases from J, with 11 bases in between. The CDR3 is made up of 15 amino acids. CDR1 is MNHEY and CDR2 is SVGEGT in the germline V gene. The CDR3 loop reads CASSYAQRAYNEQFF. The CDR3 DNA reads as TGTGCCAGCAGTTATGCACAACGGGCCTACAATGAGCAGTTCTTC.

This clonotype occurred a few times. This chain joins TRBV28 and TRBJ1-1; D is unresolved. V was shortened by 0 bases and J by 10 bases, with 9 bases between the two germline ends. Germline V lookup: CDR1 MDHEN, CDR2 SYDVKM. CDR3 length: 12 residues. CDR3 loop: CASSLWVRAAFF. The CDR3 nucleotides read TGTGCCAGCAGTTTATGGGTGCGAGCAGCTTTCTTT.

The chain combines TRBV12-3 or TRBV12-4 with TRBJ2-7, with 7 nucleotides matching TRBD2. The CDR3 extends over 14 amino acids. V lost 4 bases to trimming and J lost 4 bases; unmatched junction nucleotides: 7. For the CDR3, the DNA is TGTGCCAGCAGTTCCCTGGGGGGGAGATACGAGCAGTACTTC. Translating it yields CASSSLGGRYEQYF.